This is a list of T cell receptor beta chains from one sample in a study of vaccination and CD4 T cells after COVID-19. These receptors' antigens are unknown. TCRdb redid the calling of the PCR reads with MiXCR, one entry per CDR3 protein. The table records around 26,000 distinct CDR3 sequences, around three fifths of them present only once. Sequencing was carried out using CD4+ T cells from blood, cultured in vitro. These receptors originate from a human donor who had recovered from COVID-19. The conserved cysteine and the conserved F or W are not part of the CDR3 here.

J gene: TRBJ2-1; V gene: TRBV6-2/TRBV6-3; CDR3 protein: ASSPREGVNNEQF
J gene: TRBJ1-6; V gene: TRBV20-1; CDR3 protein: SARARTGYSPLH
J gene: TRBJ2-7; V gene: TRBV28; CDR3 protein: ASSLVATSSEQY
J gene: TRBJ1-5; V gene: TRBV6-1; CDR3 protein: ASTVPGQYQPQH
J gene: TRBJ1-5; V gene: TRBV6-1; CDR3 protein: ASTFSGWGQPQH
J gene: TRBJ2-3; V gene: TRBV6-2/TRBV6-3; CDR3 protein: ASKGWESTDTQY
J gene: TRBJ1-2; V gene: TRBV7-2; CDR3 protein: ASSPYGTVGYT
J gene: TRBJ2-2; V gene: TRBV6-4; CDR3 protein: ASKTQGDGTGELF
J gene: TRBJ1-5; V gene: TRBV7-9; CDR3 protein: ASSQDEQQPQH
J gene: TRBJ2-2; V gene: TRBV7-9; CDR3 protein: ASSPPAGGGPGELF
J gene: TRBJ1-5; V gene: TRBV12-3/TRBV12-4; CDR3 protein: VSSSGRRNQPQH
J gene: TRBJ1-4; V gene: TRBV20-1; CDR3 protein: SAPEATNEKLF
J gene: TRBJ2-6; V gene: TRBV6-1; CDR3 protein: ASSDSAGSGANVLT
J gene: TRBJ2-1; V gene: TRBV27; CDR3 protein: ASTSLAFSYNEQF
J gene: TRBJ1-2; V gene: TRBV5-1; CDR3 protein: ASSTPSGGYGYT
J gene: TRBJ1-1; V gene: TRBV7-6; CDR3 protein: ASSAKDRVVNTEAF
J gene: TRBJ1-1; V gene: TRBV20-1; CDR3 protein: SASKDNSLRTEAF
J gene: TRBJ1-1; V gene: TRBV20-1; CDR3 protein: SAPDRVNTEAF
J gene: TRBJ1-1; V gene: TRBV30; CDR3 protein: AWSVSRGRNTEAF
J gene: TRBJ1-5; V gene: TRBV30; CDR3 protein: AWSANGGNQPQH
J gene: TRBJ1-5; V gene: TRBV28; CDR3 protein: ASSAPGGAGSNQPQH
J gene: TRBJ1-1; V gene: TRBV19; CDR3 protein: ASSMGNRGQNTEAF
J gene: TRBJ1-3; V gene: TRBV7-2; CDR3 protein: ASSPRDSGNTIY
J gene: TRBJ1-1; V gene: TRBV6-1; CDR3 protein: ASTQNLGQGSTEAF
J gene: TRBJ1-2; V gene: TRBV6-5; CDR3 protein: ASSYGGGNYGYT
J gene: TRBJ1-5; V gene: TRBV21-1; CDR3 protein: ASSKANPKKVSNQPQH
J gene: TRBJ2-6; V gene: TRBV7-2; CDR3 protein: ASSASWVTGANVLT
J gene: TRBJ2-3; V gene: TRBV7-9; CDR3 protein: ASSLRSGAGDTQY
J gene: TRBJ2-7; V gene: TRBV11-3; CDR3 protein: ASSLVLRIHEQY
J gene: TRBJ1-6; V gene: TRBV18; CDR3 protein: ASSPTEGRGSPLH
J gene: TRBJ2-1; V gene: TRBV29-1; CDR3 protein: SASVNNEQF
J gene: TRBJ1-5; V gene: TRBV20-1; CDR3 protein: SASPTRALSNQPQH
J gene: TRBJ2-7; V gene: TRBV20-1; CDR3 protein: SASGAGQGVSGEQY
J gene: TRBJ2-3; V gene: TRBV20-1; CDR3 protein: SSGRGDTQY
J gene: TRBJ1-5; V gene: TRBV15; CDR3 protein: ATSRDRNQPQH
J gene: TRBJ2-2; V gene: TRBV19; CDR3 protein: ASSPRTGGGGELF
J gene: TRBJ2-7; V gene: TRBV28; CDR3 protein: ASSSQSASGPYEQY
J gene: TRBJ2-3; V gene: TRBV20-1; CDR3 protein: SARGLGSSDTQY
J gene: TRBJ1-2; V gene: TRBV19; CDR3 protein: ASSSPGEVRYGYT
J gene: TRBJ2-7; V gene: TRBV7-7; CDR3 protein: ASSERFGQGTEQY
J gene: TRBJ1-5; V gene: TRBV25-1; CDR3 protein: ASSESGAYNQPQH
J gene: TRBJ1-1; V gene: TRBV30; CDR3 protein: ASAQGYTEAF
J gene: TRBJ1-5; V gene: TRBV7-9; CDR3 protein: ASSTTGWGILSGNQPQH
J gene: TRBJ1-5; V gene: TRBV20-1; CDR3 protein: SARLGQGGNQPQH
J gene: TRBJ2-1; V gene: TRBV10-3; CDR3 protein: AISEGGSYNEQF
J gene: TRBJ1-1; V gene: TRBV19; CDR3 protein: ASSIEVPGTEAF
J gene: TRBJ1-1; V gene: TRBV4-2; CDR3 protein: ASSQDPDRLTEAF
J gene: TRBJ1-1; V gene: TRBV30; CDR3 protein: AWGGRRMATGTEAF
J gene: TRBJ1-2; V gene: TRBV6-1; CDR3 protein: ASSEARYGYT
J gene: TRBJ1-3; V gene: TRBV27; CDR3 protein: ASSPAADSNTIY
J gene: TRBJ1-3; V gene: TRBV6-1; CDR3 protein: ASRQQPYTGNTIY
J gene: TRBJ2-3; V gene: TRBV5-4; CDR3 protein: ASSVEVGRAGDTQY
J gene: TRBJ1-2; V gene: TRBV2; CDR3 protein: ATAPQQGNYGYT